These 5 T cell receptor beta chains were sequenced from one sample in a study of identical twins. TCRdb redid the calling of the 5' RACE reads with MiXCR, one entry per CDR3 protein. There are 450,000 or so distinct CDR3 sequences in the sample; approximately 15% occur only once, and roughly 0.5% lies in the top ten. In addition, the sample was reused for a study of yellow fever vaccine responses in identical twins.

Input material: CD4+ T cells sorted from blood. The receptor source for this set is a woman between 18 and 29 years old in good health.

V and J are TRBV19 and TRBJ2-5, with D hard to call. Germline V gene lookup returns CDR1 LNHDA and CDR2 SQIVND (reference sequence). The CDR3 runs to 13 residues. V was clipped by 1 base and J by 2 bases, with 5 bases between them. The CDR3 DNA reads as TGTGCCAGTAGTATAGGAGGACAAGAGACCCAGTACTTC. Its translation is CASSIGGQETQYF.

J is TRBJ1-6 and V is TRBV27, with a weak D call TRBD1 (5 bases). This CDR3 region has 16 residues. Germline assignment: CDR1 MNHEY and CDR2 SMNVEV (reference sequence). V was clipped by 0 bases and J by 9 bases, with 15 bases between them. The CDR3 protein is CASSLSRGWQGSPLHF. In DNA form, the CDR3 reads TGTGCCAGCAGTTTATCGAGGGGATGGCAAGGTTCACCCCTCCACTTT.

V is TRBV15 and J is TRBJ2-7; 11 nucleotides align to TRBD1. Germline V gene sequence: CDR1 LNHNV, CDR2 YYDKDF (reference sequence). Trimming at V came to 1 base and at J to 9 bases, leaving 11 bases not matched to a gene. This CDR3 region has 16 residues. The CDR3 region has the DNA TGTGCCACCAGCAGAGCCGGGACAGGGGGTACCGCCGGGCAGTACTTC. Its translation is CATSRAGTGGTAGQYF.

At least ten counts were recorded for this clonotype. The chain couples TRBV28 to TRBJ2-7; D unclear. Trimming removed 6 bases at V and 3 bases at J, with 6 bases between. The CDR3 is 11 residues long. The germline V gene has CDR1 MDHEN and CDR2 SYDVKM. CDR3 protein: CASSLRYEQYF. The CDR3 DNA follows: TGTGCCAGCAGCTTACGCTACGAGCAGTACTTC. The full variable domain, completed using reference TRBV28 and TRBJ2-7, is DVKVTQSSRYLVKRTGEKVFLECVQDMDHENMFWYRQDPGLGLRLIYFSYDVKMKEKGDIPEGYSVSREKKERFSLILESASTNQTSMYLCASSLRYEQYFGPGTRLTVT.

This clonotype was recorded a few times. The rearrangement links TRBV9 to TRBJ1-2; 11 nucleotides match TRBD1. CDR1 and CDR2 from the germline V gene are SGDLS and YYNGEE. The CDR3 runs to 15 residues. V lost 2 bases, J lost 5 bases, and 5 bases stayed unmatched. The CDR3 coding sequence is TGTGCCAGCAGCGTGGGACAGGGGGTTATTTATGGCTACACCTTC. Encoded protein: CASSVGQGVIYGYTF. Using reference TRBV9 and TRBJ1-2 for the parts outside the CDR3, the full variable domain is DSGVTQTPKHLITATGQRVTLRCSPRSGDLSVYWYQQSLDQGLQFLIQYYNGEERAKGNILERFSAQQFPDLHSELNLSSLELGDSALYFCASSVGQGVIYGYTFGSGTRLTVV.